This T cell receptor (beta chain) was profiled in a study of CD8 T cells in ankylosing spondylitis. Germline V gives CDR1 SGHTA, CDR2 FQGNSA. This CDR3 comprises 13 residues. The V segment lost 6 bases and the J segment 7 bases; nucleotides outside the gene matches: 7. At least ten counts were recorded for this clonotype. Antigen: not known. Generation of TCR beta libraries employed quantitative 5'-RACE incorporating molecular barcodes. TCRdb ran MiXCR on the 5' RACE reads and lists one entry per CDR3 protein. The table has about 130,000 distinct CDR3 sequences, around 8.5% seen once. Whole-study results and caveats: Earlier studies detected some motif variants in reactive arthritis synovial fluid and blood. Disease-linked clones were found to be CD8+ and relatively rare in peripheral blood. In ankylosing spondylitis blood, a motif of 7 to 9 highly homologous TCR beta variants appeared characteristic.

The chain employs TRBV7-2 and TRBJ2-7; TRBD1 matches at 9 bases. This clonotype originated in a male donor with ankylosing spondylitis or in good health (not recorded which). The material sequenced was blood, either unsorted or a sorted T cell fraction (not recorded which). The DNA of the CDR3 is TGTGCCAGCAGAAACAGGGGGCGGGATGAGCAGTACTTC. Its translation is CASRNRGRDEQYF.